By sample fraction, the clone carrying this TCR beta chain is hyperexpanded (1% or more). After 15 days, CD4+ cells were restimulated more than 20 h with the same allogeneic DPB1. HeLa stimulator cells carried retrovirally transduced HLA-DPA1/DPB1, HLA-DM, invariant chain and CD80. Cocultures used a 3:1 ratio of CD4+ cells to 100 Gy-irradiated HeLa, with roughly 48 U/mL IL-2. The germline CDR1 and CDR2 sequences are SGHTA and FQGTGA. CDR3 size: 15 residues. V lost 5 bases, J lost 2 bases, and 14 bases lay in between. This record comes from a study of T cell repertoires and HLA-DP antigens. Study-wide context: One alloantigen had some eleven groove amino acid differences from self, the other one.

Whole-study results and caveats: Average cumulative frequency of previously undetected clones was about 40% against one allele and 50% to 55% against the other.

For cultured samples, the target was tens of thousands of T cell genomes at survey resolution. The assay was immunoSEQ multiplex PCR, and TCRdb's table has in-frame clones only and misses some. Altogether under 2,500 clones are present, 78% being singletons, with the ten largest covering around 27%. This clonotype was sampled from a woman between 18 and 29 years old in good health and CMV-seronegative. V gene TRBV7-3 combines with J gene TRBJ2-3; D perhaps matches TRBD2 (7 bases). The material sequenced was CD137- CD4+ T cells from cultured PBMCs. DNA for the CDR3: TGTGCCAGCAGCCCCAGGGGACTAATCACAGATACGCAGTATTTT. Translated, it gives CASSPRGLITDTQYF. The variable domain in full, with the rest retrieved from reference TRBV7-3 and TRBJ2-3, is GAGVSQTPSNKVTEKGKYVELRCDPISGHTALYWYRQSLGQGPEFLIYFQGTGAADDSGLPNDRFFAVRPEGSVSTLKIQRTERGDSAVYLCASSPRGLITDTQYFGPGTRLTVL.